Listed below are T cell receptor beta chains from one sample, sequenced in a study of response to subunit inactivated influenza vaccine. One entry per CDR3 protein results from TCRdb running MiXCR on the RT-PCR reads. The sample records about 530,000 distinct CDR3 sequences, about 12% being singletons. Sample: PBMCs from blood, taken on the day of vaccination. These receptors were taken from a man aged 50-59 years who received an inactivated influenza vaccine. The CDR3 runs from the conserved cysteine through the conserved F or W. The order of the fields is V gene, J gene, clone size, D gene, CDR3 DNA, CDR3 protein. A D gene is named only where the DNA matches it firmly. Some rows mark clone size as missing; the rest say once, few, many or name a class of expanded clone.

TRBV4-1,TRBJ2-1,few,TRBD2,TGCGCCAGCAGCCAAGCGGGGGGACTAGCGGGAGTGGGTGAGCAGTTCTTC,CASSQAGGLAGVGEQFF
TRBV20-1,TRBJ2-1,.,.,TGCAGTGCTAGAGAAAGATACAATGAGCAGTTCTTC,CSARERYNEQFF
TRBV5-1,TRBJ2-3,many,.,TGCGCCAGCAGCTTGGTGGGGCGACAGGAACTACGCACAGATACGCAGTATTTT,CASSLVGRQELRTDTQYF
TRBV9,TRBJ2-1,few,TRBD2,TGTGCCAGCAGCGTATTTCCTAGCGGGAATGAGCAGTTCTTC,CASSVFPSGNEQFF
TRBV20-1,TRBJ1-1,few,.,TGCAGTGCTAGAGTGCGGTCAACTGAAGCTTTCTTT,CSARVRSTEAFF
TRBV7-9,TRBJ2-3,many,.,.,CAEEDSTQIRSIF
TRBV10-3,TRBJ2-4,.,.,TGTGCCATCAGTGAGGCCGAACTCGAGGCCGCCAAAAACATTCAGTACTTC,CAISEAELEAAKNIQYF
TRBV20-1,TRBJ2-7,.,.,TGCAGTGCTAGCGGCCCGGGAGAGCAGTACTTC,CSASGPGEQYF
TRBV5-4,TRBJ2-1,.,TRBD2,TGTGCCAGCAGCTTGGGTTATTTCGAAGGTCTAGCGGGCGGGGGGACGAACAATGAGCAGTTCTTC,CASSLGYFEGLAGGGTNNEQFF
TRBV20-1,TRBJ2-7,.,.,TGCAGTGCTAGGATCAGGGCCGGTGAACCCTACGAGCAGTACTTC,CSARIRAGEPYEQYF
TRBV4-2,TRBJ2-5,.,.,TGTGCCAGCAGCCCCTGGAGCCAAGGCGCCTACCAAGAGACCCAGTACTTC,CASSPWSQGAYQETQYF
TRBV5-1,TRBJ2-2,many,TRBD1,TGCGCCAGCAGCCAATCCGGGACAGAGAACACCGGGGAGCTGTTTTTT,CASSQSGTENTGELFF
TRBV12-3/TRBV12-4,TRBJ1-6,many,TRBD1,TGTGCCAGCAGAGCAGGGGGGTCGGGGTCACCCCTCCACTTT,CASRAGGSGSPLHF
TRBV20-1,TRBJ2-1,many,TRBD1,TGCAGTGCTAGGATGTTGGACAGGGCCTACAATGAGCAGTTCTTC,CSARMLDRAYNEQFF
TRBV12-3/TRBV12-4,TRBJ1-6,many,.,TGTGCCAGCAGCCCCCCGGGTCGAAATTCACCCCTCCACTTT,CASSPPGRNSPLHF
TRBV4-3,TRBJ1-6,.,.,TGCGCCAGCAGCCAAGATCAGGGATCAAGAAATTCACCCCTCCACTTT,CASSQDQGSRNSPLHF
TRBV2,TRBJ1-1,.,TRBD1,TGTGCCAGCACGAGTGATCGCCGGGACAGGGGATCAAACACTGAAGCTTTCTTT,CASTSDRRDRGSNTEAFF
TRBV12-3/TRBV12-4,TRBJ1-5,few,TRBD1,TGTGCCAGCAGCGCTCCGGGACAGGGTGATCAGCCCCAGCATTTT,CASSAPGQGDQPQHF
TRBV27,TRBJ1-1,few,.,TGTGCCAGCAGTTATACTAACGGGGGGGCTGAAGCTTTCTTT,CASSYTNGGAEAFF
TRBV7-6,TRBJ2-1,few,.,TGTGCCAGCAGCTCGGAGACAAGCTCCTACAATGAGCAGTTCTTC,CASSSETSSYNEQFF
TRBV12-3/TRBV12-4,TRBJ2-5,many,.,TGTGCCAGCAGTTTGCAGGACAGCGCCATGCAAGAGACCCAGTACTTC,CASSLQDSAMQETQYF
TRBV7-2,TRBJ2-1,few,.,TGTGCCAGCAGCTTAGCACTAGGCGCCGGCAATGAGCAGTTCTTC,CASSLALGAGNEQFF
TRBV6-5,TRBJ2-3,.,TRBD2,TGTGCCAGCAGTTCACTAGCGGGAGTAATCACAGATACGCAGTATTTT,CASSSLAGVITDTQYF
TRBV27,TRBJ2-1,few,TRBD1,TGTGCCAGCAGCAATCCGGGACAGGGTAACAATGAGCAGTTCTTC,CASSNPGQGNNEQFF
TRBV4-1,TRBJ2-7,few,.,TGCGCCAGCAGCCAAGGAGAGACAGACTCCTACGAGCAGTACTTC,CASSQGETDSYEQYF